This is a list of T cell receptor beta chains from one sample in a study of regulatory T cells in long-lasting Graves disease. TCRdb re-analysed the multiplex PCR reads in MiXCR, keeping a single row per CDR3 protein. Among some 490,000 distinct CDR3 sequences, more than 10% were seen once, and the ten largest hold roughly 8.2%. A further study also used this sample, focusing on T cells in Graves' hyperthyroidism and ophthalmopathy.

Here the sequenced sample was peripheral blood mononuclear cells (PBMCs), taken at new diagnosis, from a patient treated with antithyroid drugs. These receptor sequences come from a woman aged 25 to 45 with Graves disease. CDR3s include the opening cysteine and the closing phenylalanine or tryptophan. The D gene is left open where the match is weak. Rows may omit the clone size; those that give it use once, few, many or a size class.

d_gene: TRBD2
v_gene: TRBV27
abundance: few
j_gene: TRBJ2-7
CDR3nt: TGTGCCAGCAGTCCAGGGGGCGGGTCGGGACTAGCGGGGGGGTCCTACGAGCAGTACTTC
CDR3aa: CASSPGGGSGLAGGSYEQYF

d_gene: TRBD1
v_gene: TRBV6-1
abundance: many
j_gene: TRBJ1-1
CDR3nt: TGTGCCAGCAGGGGACAGGGGATGAACACTGAAGCTTTCTTT
CDR3aa: CASRGQGMNTEAFF

d_gene: TRBD2
v_gene: TRBV9
abundance: many
j_gene: TRBJ2-1
CDR3nt: TGTGCCAGCAGCGTAGTTGCTCGACTAGCGGCTAATGAGCAGTTCTTC
CDR3aa: CASSVVARLAANEQFF

d_gene: TRBD2
v_gene: TRBV10-3
abundance: many
j_gene: TRBJ2-7
CDR3nt: TGTGCCAGTGGACTAGAGCCTAGATACGAGCAGTACTTC
CDR3aa: CASGLEPRYEQYF

d_gene: .
v_gene: TRBV28
abundance: .
j_gene: TRBJ1-5
CDR3nt: TGTGCCAGCAACAGCTATAATCAGCTCCAGCATTTT
CDR3aa: CASNSYNQLQHF

d_gene: TRBD1
v_gene: TRBV14
abundance: .
j_gene: TRBJ2-2
CDR3nt: TGTGCCAGCAGCCAAGCCTCGACAGGGGCGATAACAATCACCGGGGAGCTGTTTTTT
CDR3aa: CASSQASTGAITITGELFF

d_gene: .
v_gene: TRBV20-1
abundance: .
j_gene: TRBJ2-7
CDR3nt: TGCAGTGCCAGGGATGGGGCAGGGTACTCCTACGAGCAGTACTTC
CDR3aa: CSARDGAGYSYEQYF

d_gene: TRBD1
v_gene: TRBV5-4
abundance: .
j_gene: TRBJ2-7
CDR3nt: TGTGCCAGCAGCGCCGGGACAGGGGGATACGGGCAGTACTTC
CDR3aa: CASSAGTGGYGQYF

d_gene: .
v_gene: TRBV2
abundance: many
j_gene: TRBJ1-1
CDR3nt: TGTGCCAGCAAGTACAGGCAAAACACTGAAGCTTTCTTT
CDR3aa: CASKYRQNTEAFF

d_gene: .
v_gene: TRBV27
abundance: many
j_gene: TRBJ1-1
CDR3nt: TGTGCCAGCAGGAACACCATGAACACTGAAGCTTTCTTT
CDR3aa: CASRNTMNTEAFF

d_gene: TRBD1
v_gene: TRBV9
abundance: .
j_gene: TRBJ2-7
CDR3nt: TGTGCCAGCAGCGTAGCTTCCGTCCCCGGGACAGGGAATTACGAGCAGTACTTC
CDR3aa: CASSVASVPGTGNYEQYF

d_gene: .
v_gene: TRBV2
abundance: many
j_gene: TRBJ1-1
CDR3nt: TGTGCCAGCAGTGGGAATGGGCTAAACACTGAAGCTTTCTTT
CDR3aa: CASSGNGLNTEAFF

d_gene: .
v_gene: TRBV9
abundance: .
j_gene: TRBJ1-4
CDR3nt: TGTGCCAGCAGCGTAGATGGGGGGACTAATGAAAAACTGTTTTTT
CDR3aa: CASSVDGGTNEKLFF

d_gene: .
v_gene: TRBV6-2/TRBV6-3
abundance: few
j_gene: TRBJ1-4
CDR3nt: TGTGCCAGCAGAGCGGGGGGCGCGGGGTCCACTAATGAAAAACTGTTTTTT
CDR3aa: CASRAGGAGSTNEKLFF

d_gene: .
v_gene: TRBV19
abundance: many
j_gene: TRBJ2-2
CDR3nt: TGTGCCAGTAGTATACGACTTGTAACCCCCATCACCGGGGAGCTGTTTTTT
CDR3aa: CASSIRLVTPITGELFF

d_gene: .
v_gene: TRBV6-1
abundance: few
j_gene: TRBJ1-1
CDR3nt: TGTGCCAGCAGGACTACACAGAGCACTGAAGCTTTCTTT
CDR3aa: CASRTTQSTEAFF

d_gene: TRBD1
v_gene: TRBV18
abundance: many
j_gene: TRBJ2-3
CDR3nt: TGTGCCAGCTCACCACCGGCGACAGGGGGCGTTGGTACGCAGTATTTT
CDR3aa: CASSPPATGGVGTQYF

d_gene: .
v_gene: TRBV7-6
abundance: few
j_gene: TRBJ2-3
CDR3nt: TGTGCCAGCAGCTTACGGCCCGGGACAGATACGCAGTATTTT
CDR3aa: CASSLRPGTDTQYF

d_gene: TRBD1
v_gene: TRBV27
abundance: many
j_gene: TRBJ1-5
CDR3nt: TGTGCCAGCAGTTCCCAACAGGGGGCGGGAAGTCAGCCCCAGCATTTT
CDR3aa: CASSSQQGAGSQPQHF

d_gene: .
v_gene: TRBV9
abundance: few
j_gene: TRBJ2-3
CDR3nt: TGTGCCAGCAGCAAGGGACCAAACACAGATACGCAGTATTTT
CDR3aa: CASSKGPNTDTQYF

d_gene: TRBD1
v_gene: TRBV6-1
abundance: .
j_gene: TRBJ1-1
CDR3nt: TGTGCCAGCACCACGGGGACAGGGGGTTCCGGGACTGAAGCTTTCTTT
CDR3aa: CASTTGTGGSGTEAFF

d_gene: TRBD1
v_gene: TRBV29-1
abundance: many
j_gene: TRBJ2-2
CDR3nt: TGCAGCGTTGTCGGGACAGAGAACACCGGGGAGCTGTTTTTT
CDR3aa: CSVVGTENTGELFF

d_gene: TRBD1
v_gene: TRBV7-9
abundance: once
j_gene: TRBJ1-5
CDR3nt: TGTGCCAGCAGCTTAGACGGGGACAGTAATAGCAATCAGCCCCAGCATTTT
CDR3aa: CASSLDGDSNSNQPQHF

d_gene: TRBD2
v_gene: TRBV4-2
abundance: .
j_gene: TRBJ2-5
CDR3nt: TGTGCCAGCAGCCAAGAGCCCGTGGGGAGGGTGGGAGAGACCCAGTACTTC
CDR3aa: CASSQEPVGRVGETQYF

d_gene: .
v_gene: TRBV12-3/TRBV12-4
abundance: many
j_gene: TRBJ1-5
CDR3nt: TGTGCCAGCAGTTTTCGTGAAGGGATTAATCAGCCCCAGCATTTT
CDR3aa: CASSFREGINQPQHF

d_gene: .
v_gene: TRBV20-1
abundance: .
j_gene: TRBJ2-5
CDR3nt: TGCAGTGCTAGCACGAACCAAGAGACCCAGTACTTC
CDR3aa: CSASTNQETQYF

d_gene: TRBD2
v_gene: TRBV4-2
abundance: many
j_gene: TRBJ2-7
CDR3nt: TGTGCCAGCAGCCGAGGGACTAGCGGGAGGAACTACGAGCAGTACTTC
CDR3aa: CASSRGTSGRNYEQYF

d_gene: TRBD2
v_gene: TRBV4-3
abundance: few
j_gene: TRBJ2-3
CDR3nt: TGCGCCAGCAGCCAAGATCGGGCAGCGGGGCTAGTAGGGGATACGCAGTATTTT
CDR3aa: CASSQDRAAGLVGDTQYF

d_gene: TRBD1
v_gene: TRBV6-1
abundance: few
j_gene: TRBJ1-5
CDR3nt: TGTGCCACCGCGGACAGGCTAAATCAGCCCCAGCATTTT
CDR3aa: CATADRLNQPQHF

d_gene: .
v_gene: TRBV7-9
abundance: .
j_gene: TRBJ1-6
CDR3nt: TGTGCCAGCAGCTTAGTAATGGGAGATAATTCACCCCTCCACTTT
CDR3aa: CASSLVMGDNSPLHF

d_gene: .
v_gene: TRBV20-1
abundance: many
j_gene: TRBJ2-1
CDR3nt: TGCAGTGCTATCTGGGGGCCCAGCTCCTACAATGAGCAGTTCTTC
CDR3aa: CSAIWGPSSYNEQFF

d_gene: .
v_gene: TRBV24-1
abundance: few
j_gene: TRBJ1-2
CDR3nt: TGTGCCACCAGTGATTCCGGGACGGTCTATGGCTACACCTTC
CDR3aa: CATSDSGTVYGYTF

d_gene: TRBD2
v_gene: TRBV7-2
abundance: many
j_gene: TRBJ2-4
CDR3nt: TGTGCCAGCAGCTTAGCCCTAGCGGGCTTTCAGTACTTC
CDR3aa: CASSLALAGFQYF